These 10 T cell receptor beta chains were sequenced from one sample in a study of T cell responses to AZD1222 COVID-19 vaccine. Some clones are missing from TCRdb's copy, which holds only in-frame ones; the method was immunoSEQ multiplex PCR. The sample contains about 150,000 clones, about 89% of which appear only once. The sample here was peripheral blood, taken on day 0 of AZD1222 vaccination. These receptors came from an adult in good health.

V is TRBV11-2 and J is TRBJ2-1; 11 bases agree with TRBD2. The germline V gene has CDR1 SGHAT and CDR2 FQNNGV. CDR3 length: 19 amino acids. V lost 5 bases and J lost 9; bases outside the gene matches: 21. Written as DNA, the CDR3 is TGTGCCAGCAGCACCCAAAGAGGGCTAGCGGGAGGCCAACGGGTTGAGCAGTTCTTC. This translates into CASSTQRGLAGGQRVEQFF.

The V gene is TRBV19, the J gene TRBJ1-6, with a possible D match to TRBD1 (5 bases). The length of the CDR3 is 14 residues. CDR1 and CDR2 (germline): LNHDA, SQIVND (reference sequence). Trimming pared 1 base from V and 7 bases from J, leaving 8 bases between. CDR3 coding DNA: TGTGCCAGTAGTATAGTTCGGGGCAATTCACCCCTCCACTTT. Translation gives CASSIVRGNSPLHF. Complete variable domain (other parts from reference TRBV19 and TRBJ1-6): DGGITQSPKYLFRKEGQNVTLSCEQNLNHDAMYWYRQDPGQGLRLIYYSQIVNDFQKGDIAEGYSVSREKKESFPLTVTSAQKNPTAFYLCASSIVRGNSPLHFGNGTRLTVT.

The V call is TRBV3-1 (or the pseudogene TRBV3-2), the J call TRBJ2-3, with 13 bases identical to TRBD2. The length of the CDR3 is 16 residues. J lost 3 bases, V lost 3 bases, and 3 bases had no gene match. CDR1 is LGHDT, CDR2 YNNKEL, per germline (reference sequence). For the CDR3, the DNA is TGTGCCAGCAGCCAGTGGACTAGCGGGAGAACAGATACGCAGTATTTT. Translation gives CASSQWTSGRTDTQYF.

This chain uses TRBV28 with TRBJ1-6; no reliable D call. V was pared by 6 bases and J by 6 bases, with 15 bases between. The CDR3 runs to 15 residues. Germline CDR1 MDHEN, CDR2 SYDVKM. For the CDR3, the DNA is TGTGCCAGCAGAAATTCCGCAGGAGCTAATTCACCCCTCCACTTT. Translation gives CASRNSAGANSPLHF.

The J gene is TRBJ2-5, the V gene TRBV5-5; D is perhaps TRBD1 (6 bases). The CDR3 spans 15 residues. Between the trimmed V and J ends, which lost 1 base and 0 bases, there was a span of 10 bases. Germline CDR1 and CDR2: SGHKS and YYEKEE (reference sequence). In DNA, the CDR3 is TGTGCCAGCAGCTTGACAGGGACGAACCAAGAGACCCAGTACTTC. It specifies CASSLTGTNQETQYF. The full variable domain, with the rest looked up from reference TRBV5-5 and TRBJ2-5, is DAGVTQSPTHLIKTRGQQVTLRCSPISGHKSVSWYQQVLGQGPQFIFQYYEKEERGRGNFPDRFSARQFPNYSSELNVNALLLGDSALYLCASSLTGTNQETQYFGPGTRLLVL.

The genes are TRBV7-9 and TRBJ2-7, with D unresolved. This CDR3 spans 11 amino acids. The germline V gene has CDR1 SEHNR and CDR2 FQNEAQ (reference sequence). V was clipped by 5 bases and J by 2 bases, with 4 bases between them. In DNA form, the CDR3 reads TGTGCCAGCAGCCGAACCTACGAGCAGTACTTC. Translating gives CASSRTYEQYF. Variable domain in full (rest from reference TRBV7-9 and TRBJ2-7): DTGVSQNPRHKITKRGQNVTFRCDPISEHNRLYWYRQTLGQGPEFLTYFQNEAQLEKSRLLSDRFSAERPKGSFSTLEIQRTEQGDSAMYLCASSRTYEQYFGPGTRLTVT.

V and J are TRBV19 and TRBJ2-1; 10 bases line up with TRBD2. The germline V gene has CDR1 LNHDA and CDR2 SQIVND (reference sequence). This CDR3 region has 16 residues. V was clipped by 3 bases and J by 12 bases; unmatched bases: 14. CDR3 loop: CASSIRSGRGLRGQFF. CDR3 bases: TGTGCCAGTAGTATCCGGAGCGGGAGGGGCCTCAGGGGGCAGTTCTTC. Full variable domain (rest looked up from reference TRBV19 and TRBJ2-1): DGGITQSPKYLFRKEGQNVTLSCEQNLNHDAMYWYRQDPGQGLRLIYYSQIVNDFQKGDIAEGYSVSREKKESFPLTVTSAQKNPTAFYLCASSIRSGRGLRGQFFGPGTRLTVL.

The CDR3 sequence: CASSIVRGSNYGYTF. Written as DNA, the CDR3 is TGTGCCAGTAGTATCGTTCGAGGTTCTAACTATGGCTACACCTTC. The chain joins TRBV19 to TRBJ1-2; D gene ambiguous. V was trimmed by 3 bases and J by 0 bases, leaving 11 bases between them. The CDR3 loop spans 15 amino acids. Germline loops: CDR1 LNHDA, CDR2 SQIVND (reference sequence).

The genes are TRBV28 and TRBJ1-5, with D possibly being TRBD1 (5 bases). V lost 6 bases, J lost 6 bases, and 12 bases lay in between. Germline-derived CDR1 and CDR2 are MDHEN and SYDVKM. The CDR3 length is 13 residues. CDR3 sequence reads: CASRRGFSQPQHF. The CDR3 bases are TGTGCCAGCAGAAGGGGTTTTAGTCAGCCCCAGCATTTT.

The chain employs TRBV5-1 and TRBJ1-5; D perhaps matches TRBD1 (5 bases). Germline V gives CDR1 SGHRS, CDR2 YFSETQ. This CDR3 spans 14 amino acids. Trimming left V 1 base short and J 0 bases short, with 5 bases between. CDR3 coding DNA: TGCGCCAGCAGCTTGACAGGTAGCAATCAGCCCCAGCATTTT. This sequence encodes CASSLTGSNQPQHF.